This T cell receptor (beta chain) was recorded in a study of blood T cell repertoires in COVID-19. This clone was detected only once. With 4 bases clipped from V and 8 bases from J, the junction kept 8 bases outside the gene matches. This CDR3 has 15 amino acids. Germline V gene sequence: CDR1 LGHNT, CDR2 FRNRAP. Clones were read by immunoSEQ multiplex PCR, and TCRdb kept only the in-frame ones, dropping some. The repertoire consists of fewer than 250,000 clones, with roughly 86% occurring once and the leading ten covering around 1.5%. The clonotype originates from a woman aged 60-75 years who had recovered from COVID-19. The chain is built from TRBV12-5 and TRBJ2-1, with 10 bases lining up with TRBD1. The sample was peripheral blood. In DNA form, the CDR3 reads TGTGCTAGTGGTTGGGCGACAGGGGGCTTTGATGAGCAGTTCTTC. Translation gives CASGWATGGFDEQFF.